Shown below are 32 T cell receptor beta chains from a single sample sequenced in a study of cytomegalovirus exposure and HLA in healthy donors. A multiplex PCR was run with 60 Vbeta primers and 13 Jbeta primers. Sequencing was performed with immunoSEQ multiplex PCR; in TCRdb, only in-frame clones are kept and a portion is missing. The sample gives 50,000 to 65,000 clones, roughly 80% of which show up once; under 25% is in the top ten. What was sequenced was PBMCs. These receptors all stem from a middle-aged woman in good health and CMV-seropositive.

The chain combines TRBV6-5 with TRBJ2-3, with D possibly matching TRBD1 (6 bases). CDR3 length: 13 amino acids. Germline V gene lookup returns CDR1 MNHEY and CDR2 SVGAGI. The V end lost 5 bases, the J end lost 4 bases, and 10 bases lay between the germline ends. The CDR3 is CASSNRAADTQYF. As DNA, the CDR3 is TGTGCCAGCAGTAACAGGGCAGCAGATACGCAGTATTTT.

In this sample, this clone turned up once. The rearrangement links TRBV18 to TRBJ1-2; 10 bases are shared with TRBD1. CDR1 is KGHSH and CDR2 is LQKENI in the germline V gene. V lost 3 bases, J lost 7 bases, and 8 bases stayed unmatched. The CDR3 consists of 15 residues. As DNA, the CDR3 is TGTGCCAGCTCACCTGAGGGGACAGGGGCCGCTGGCTACACCTTC. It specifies CASSPEGTGAAGYTF.

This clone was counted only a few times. In DNA form, the CDR3 reads TGTGCCAGCAGCTTAGCGACGGGGCCGGGGGCCTACGAGCAGTACTTC. It codes for CASSLATGPGAYEQYF. V is TRBV7-8 and J is TRBJ2-7, with D perhaps matching TRBD2 (6 bases). The length of the CDR3 is 16 residues. Germline CDR1 is SGHVS and CDR2 is FQNEAQ. Trimming left V 0 bases short and J 2 bases short, with 14 bases between.

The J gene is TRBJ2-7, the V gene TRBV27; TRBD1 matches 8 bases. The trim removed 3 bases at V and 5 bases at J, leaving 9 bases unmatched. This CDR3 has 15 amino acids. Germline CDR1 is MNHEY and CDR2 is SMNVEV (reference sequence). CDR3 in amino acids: CASSFSQQGANEQYF. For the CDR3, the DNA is TGTGCCAGCAGTTTTTCCCAGCAGGGGGCAAACGAGCAGTACTTC.

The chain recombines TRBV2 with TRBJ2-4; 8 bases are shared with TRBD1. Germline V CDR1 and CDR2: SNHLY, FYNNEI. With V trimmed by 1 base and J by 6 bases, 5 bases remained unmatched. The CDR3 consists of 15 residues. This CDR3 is CASSEGSGGSNIQYF. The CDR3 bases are TGTGCCAGCAGTGAAGGGTCAGGGGGCTCAAACATTCAGTACTTC.

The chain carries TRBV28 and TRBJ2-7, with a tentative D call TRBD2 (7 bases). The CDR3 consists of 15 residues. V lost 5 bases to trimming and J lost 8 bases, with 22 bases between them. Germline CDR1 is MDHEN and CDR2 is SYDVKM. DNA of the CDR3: TGTGCCAGCAGTCCTTATCGGAGGGGGGGCGGGAAGCAGTACTTC. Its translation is CASSPYRRGGGKQYF.

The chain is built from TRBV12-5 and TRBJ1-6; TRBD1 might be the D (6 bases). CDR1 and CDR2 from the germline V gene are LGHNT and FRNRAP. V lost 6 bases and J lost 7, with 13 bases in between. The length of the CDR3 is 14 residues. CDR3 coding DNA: TGTGCTAGTGGGTCACAGGGAGGGAATTCACCCCTCCACTTT. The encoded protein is CASGSQGGNSPLHF.

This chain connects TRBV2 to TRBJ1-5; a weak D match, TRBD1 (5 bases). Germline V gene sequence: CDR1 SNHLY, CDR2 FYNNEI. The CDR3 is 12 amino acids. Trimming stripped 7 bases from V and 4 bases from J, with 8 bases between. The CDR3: CASKGPNQPQHF. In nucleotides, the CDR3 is TGTGCCAGCAAGGGGCCGAATCAGCCCCAGCATTTT.

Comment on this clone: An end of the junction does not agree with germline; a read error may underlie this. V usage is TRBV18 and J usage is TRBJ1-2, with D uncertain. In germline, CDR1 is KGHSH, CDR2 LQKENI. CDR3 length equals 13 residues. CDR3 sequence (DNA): TGTGCCAGCTCACCACCGCAGGAAGGTGGCTTCACCTTC. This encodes CASSPPQEGGFTF.

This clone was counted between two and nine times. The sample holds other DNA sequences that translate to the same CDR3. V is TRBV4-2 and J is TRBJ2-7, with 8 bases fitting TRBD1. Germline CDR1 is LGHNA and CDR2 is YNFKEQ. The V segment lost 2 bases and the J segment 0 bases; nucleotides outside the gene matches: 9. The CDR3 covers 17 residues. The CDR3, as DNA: TGTGCCAGCAGCCAACTGCTTGGACAGGGAGACTCCTACGAGCAGTACTTC. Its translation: CASSQLLGQGDSYEQYF.

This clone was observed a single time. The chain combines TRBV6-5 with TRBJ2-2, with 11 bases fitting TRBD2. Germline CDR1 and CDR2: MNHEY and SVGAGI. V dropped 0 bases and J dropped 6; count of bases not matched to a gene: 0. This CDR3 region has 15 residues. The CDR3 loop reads CASSYSSGGAGELFF. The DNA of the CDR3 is TGTGCCAGCAGTTACTCTAGCGGGGGGGCCGGGGAGCTGTTTTTT.

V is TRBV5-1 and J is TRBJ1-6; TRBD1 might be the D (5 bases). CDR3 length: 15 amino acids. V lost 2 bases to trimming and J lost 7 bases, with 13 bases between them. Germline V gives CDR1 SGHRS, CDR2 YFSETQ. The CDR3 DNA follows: TGCGCCAGCAGCTTTCAGGGTGTAGGAAATTCACCCCTCCACTTT. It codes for CASSFQGVGNSPLHF. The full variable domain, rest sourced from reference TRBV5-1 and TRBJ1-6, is KAGVTQTPRYLIKTRGQQVTLSCSPISGHRSVSWYQQTPGQGLQFLFEYFSETQRNKGNFPGRFSGRQFSNSRSEMNVSTLELGDSALYLCASSFQGVGNSPLHFGNGTRLTVT.

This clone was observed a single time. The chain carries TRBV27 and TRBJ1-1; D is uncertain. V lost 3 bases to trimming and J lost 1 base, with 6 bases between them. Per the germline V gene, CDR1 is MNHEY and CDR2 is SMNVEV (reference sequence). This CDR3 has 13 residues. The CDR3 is CASSFYGNTEAFF. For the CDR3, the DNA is TGTGCCAGCAGTTTTTACGGGAACACTGAAGCTTTCTTT.

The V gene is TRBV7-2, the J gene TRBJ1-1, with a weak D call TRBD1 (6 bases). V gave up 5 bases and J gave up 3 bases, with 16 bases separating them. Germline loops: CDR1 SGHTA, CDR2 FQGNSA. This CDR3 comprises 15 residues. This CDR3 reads CASSSQTGLDTEAFF. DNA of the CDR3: TGTGCCAGCAGCAGCCAAACAGGGCTGGACACTGAAGCTTTCTTT.

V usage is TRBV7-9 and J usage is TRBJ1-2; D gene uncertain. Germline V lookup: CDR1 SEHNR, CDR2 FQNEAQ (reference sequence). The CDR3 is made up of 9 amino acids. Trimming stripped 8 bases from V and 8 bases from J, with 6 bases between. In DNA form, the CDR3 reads TGTGCCAGCGAGGAGGGCTACACCTTC. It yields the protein CASEEGYTF. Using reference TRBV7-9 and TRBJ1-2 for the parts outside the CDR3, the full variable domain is DTGVSQNPRHKITKRGQNVTFRCDPISEHNRLYWYRQTLGQGPEFLTYFQNEAQLEKSRLLSDRFSAERPKGSFSTLEIQRTEQGDSAMYLCASEEGYTFGSGTRLTVV.

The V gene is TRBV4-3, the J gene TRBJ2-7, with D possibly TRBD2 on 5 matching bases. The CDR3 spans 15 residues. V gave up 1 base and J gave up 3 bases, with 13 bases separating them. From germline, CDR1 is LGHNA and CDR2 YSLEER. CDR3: CASSQASLGSYEQYF. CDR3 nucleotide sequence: TGCGCCAGCAGCCAAGCTTCTCTAGGGAGCTACGAGCAGTACTTC.

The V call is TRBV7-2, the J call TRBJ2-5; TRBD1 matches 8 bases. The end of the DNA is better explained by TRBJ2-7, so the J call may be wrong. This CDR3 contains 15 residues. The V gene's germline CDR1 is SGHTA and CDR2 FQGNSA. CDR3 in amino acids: CASSSGQGGRYEQYF. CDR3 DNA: TGTGCCAGCAGCTCAGGACAGGGAGGAAGGTACGAGCAGTACTTC.

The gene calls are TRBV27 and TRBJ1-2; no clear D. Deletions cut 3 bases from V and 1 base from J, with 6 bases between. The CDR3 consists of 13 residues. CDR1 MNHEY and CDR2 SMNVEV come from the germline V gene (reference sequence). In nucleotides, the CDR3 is TGTGCCAGCAGTTTCTCGGTTAACTATGGCTACACCTTC. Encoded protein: CASSFSVNYGYTF.

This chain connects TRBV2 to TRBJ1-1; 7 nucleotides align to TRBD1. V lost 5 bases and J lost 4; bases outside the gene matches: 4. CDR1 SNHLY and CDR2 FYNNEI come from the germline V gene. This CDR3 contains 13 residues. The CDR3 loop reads CASSTAGGTEAFF. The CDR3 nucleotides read TGTGCCAGCAGTACCGCAGGGGGCACTGAAGCTTTCTTT. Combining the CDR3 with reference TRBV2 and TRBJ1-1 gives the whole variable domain EPEVTQTPSHQVTQMGQEVILRCVPISNHLYFYWYRQILGQKVEFLVSFYNNEISEKSEIFDDQFSVERPDGSNFTLKIRSTKLEDSAMYFCASSTAGGTEAFFGQGTRLTVV.

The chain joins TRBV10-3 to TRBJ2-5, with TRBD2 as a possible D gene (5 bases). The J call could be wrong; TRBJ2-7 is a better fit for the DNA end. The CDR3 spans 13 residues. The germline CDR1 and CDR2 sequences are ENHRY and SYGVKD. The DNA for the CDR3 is TGTGCCATCAGTCAGGCGGGCCGCGACGAGCAGTACTTC. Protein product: CAISQAGRDEQYF.

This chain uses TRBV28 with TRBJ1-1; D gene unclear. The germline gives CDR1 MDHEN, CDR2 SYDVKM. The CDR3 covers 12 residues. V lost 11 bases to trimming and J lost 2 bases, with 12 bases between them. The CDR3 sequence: CAVSEGNTEAFF. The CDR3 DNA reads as TGTGCCGTTTCGGAGGGTAACACTGAAGCTTTCTTT.

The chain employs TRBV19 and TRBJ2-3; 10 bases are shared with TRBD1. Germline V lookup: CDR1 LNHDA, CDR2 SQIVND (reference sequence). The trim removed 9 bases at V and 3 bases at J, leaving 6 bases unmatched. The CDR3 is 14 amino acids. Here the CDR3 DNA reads TGTGCCAGCCTCCCGGGACAGGGGACAGATACGCAGTATTTT. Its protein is CASLPGQGTDTQYF.

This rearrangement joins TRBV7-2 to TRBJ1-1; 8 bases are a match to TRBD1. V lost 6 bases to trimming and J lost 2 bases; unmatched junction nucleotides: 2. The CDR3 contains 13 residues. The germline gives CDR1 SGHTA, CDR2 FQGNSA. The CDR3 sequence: CASRGQVNTEAFF. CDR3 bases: TGTGCCAGCAGGGGACAGGTCAACACTGAAGCTTTCTTT.

The CDR3 spells CASSTALYEQYF. The DNA for the CDR3 is TGTGCCAGCTCGACAGCTTTATACGAGCAGTACTTC. The chain combines TRBV18 with TRBJ2-7, with D tentatively TRBD1 (5 bases). This CDR3 region has 12 residues. V gave up 6 bases and J gave up 4 bases, with 10 bases separating them. In germline, CDR1 is KGHSH, CDR2 LQKENI.

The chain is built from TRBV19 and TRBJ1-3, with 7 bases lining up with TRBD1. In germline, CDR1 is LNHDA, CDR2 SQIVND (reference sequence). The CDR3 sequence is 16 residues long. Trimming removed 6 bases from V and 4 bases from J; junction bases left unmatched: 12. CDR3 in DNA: TGTGCCAGTAGACCATGGACAGGCCCTGGGGGAAACACCATATATTTT. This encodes CASRPWTGPGGNTIYF.

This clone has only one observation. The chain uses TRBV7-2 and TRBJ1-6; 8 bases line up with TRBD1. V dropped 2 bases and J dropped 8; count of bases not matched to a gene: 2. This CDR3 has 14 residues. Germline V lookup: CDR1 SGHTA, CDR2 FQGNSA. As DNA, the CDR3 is TGTGCCAGCAGCTTACAGGGACAGGATTCACCCCTCCACTTT. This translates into CASSLQGQDSPLHF.

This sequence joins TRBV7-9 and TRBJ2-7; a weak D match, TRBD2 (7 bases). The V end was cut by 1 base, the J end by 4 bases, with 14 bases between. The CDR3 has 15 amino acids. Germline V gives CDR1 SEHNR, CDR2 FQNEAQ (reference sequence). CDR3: CASSLVGGALYEQYF. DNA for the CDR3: TGTGCCAGCAGCTTAGTTGGGGGGGCACTTTACGAGCAGTACTTC.

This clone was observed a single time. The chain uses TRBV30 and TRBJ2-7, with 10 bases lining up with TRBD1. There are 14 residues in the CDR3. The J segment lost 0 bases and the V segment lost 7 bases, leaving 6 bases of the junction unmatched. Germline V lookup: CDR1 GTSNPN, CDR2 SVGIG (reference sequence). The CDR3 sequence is CALGGDRGSYEQYF. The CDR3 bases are TGTGCCTTGGGGGGGGACAGGGGCTCCTACGAGCAGTACTTC.

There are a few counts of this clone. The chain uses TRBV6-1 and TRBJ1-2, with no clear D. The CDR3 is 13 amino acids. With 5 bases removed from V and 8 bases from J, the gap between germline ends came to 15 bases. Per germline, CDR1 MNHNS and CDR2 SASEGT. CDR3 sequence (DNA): TGTGCCAGCAGTCCGAGACCCGAGGGAGGCTACACCTTC. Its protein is CASSPRPEGGYTF.

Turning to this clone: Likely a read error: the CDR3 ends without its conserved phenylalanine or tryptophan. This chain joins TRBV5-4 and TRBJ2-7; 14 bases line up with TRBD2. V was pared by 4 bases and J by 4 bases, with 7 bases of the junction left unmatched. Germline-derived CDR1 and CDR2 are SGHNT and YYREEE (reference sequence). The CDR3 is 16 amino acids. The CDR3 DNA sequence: TGTGCCAGCAGCCCCGGAAGGACTAGCGGGGGGTACGAGCAGTACCTC. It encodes CASSPGRTSGGYEQYL.

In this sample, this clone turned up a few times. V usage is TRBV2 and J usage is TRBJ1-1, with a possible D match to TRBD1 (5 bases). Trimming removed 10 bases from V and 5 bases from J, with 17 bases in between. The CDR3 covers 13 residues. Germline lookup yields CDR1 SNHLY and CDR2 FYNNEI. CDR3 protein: CATLSARATEAFF. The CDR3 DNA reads TGTGCCACGTTATCGGCCAGGGCAACTGAAGCTTTCTTT.

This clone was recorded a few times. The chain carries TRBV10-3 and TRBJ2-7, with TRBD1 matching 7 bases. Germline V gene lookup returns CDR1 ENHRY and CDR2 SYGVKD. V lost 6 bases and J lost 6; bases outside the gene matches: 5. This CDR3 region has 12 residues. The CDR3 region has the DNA TGTGCCATCAGAAGGGACAGTCTCGAGCAGTACTTC. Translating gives CAIRRDSLEQYF.